Each of the 17 T cell receptor beta chains below was sequenced from the same sample in a study of T-cell reconstitution after alpha-beta-depleted transplantation in children. Molecular barcoding with unique molecular identifiers was used for the TCRbeta library. A single record per CDR3 protein comes from TCRdb applying MiXCR to the PCR reads. The sample contains 200,000 to 250,000 distinct CDR3 sequences, 7% to 9% of which appear only once. This material consisted of PBMCs, mostly from graft donor cells, taken 360 days after TCRalphabeta/CD19-depleted stem cell transplant. These receptors all come from a male patient between 2 and 15 years old who had a stem cell transplant for acute myeloid leukemia, so the T cells may come from the graft donor.

A single count supports this clonotype. Compared with germline, one end of the junction differs, possibly owing to a read error. In nucleotides, the CDR3 is TGCGCCAGCAGGCTCCGGGACAGGGCCTACAATGAGGAGTTCTTC. Protein product: CASRLRDRAYNEEFF. The chain uses TRBV5-1 and TRBJ2-1; TRBD1 matches at 9 bases. The CDR3 totals 15 residues. CDR1 is SGHRS and CDR2 is YFSETQ in the germline V gene.

There are many counts of this clonotype. The chain is built from TRBV5-6 and TRBJ2-1, with TRBD2 identical over 9 bases. The J segment lost 4 bases and the V segment lost 0 bases, leaving 20 bases of the junction unmatched. Germline V gene sequence: CDR1 SGHDT, CDR2 YYEEEE. The length of the CDR3 is 21 residues. This chain's CDR3 is CASSLAVSGLAGPNWYNEQFF. CDR3 nucleotide sequence: TGTGCCAGCAGCTTGGCCGTTTCAGGCCTAGCGGGACCCAATTGGTACAATGAGCAGTTCTTC.

This clonotype was observed a handful of times. V gene TRBV12-5 combines with J gene TRBJ2-3, with D possibly called TRBD1 or TRBD2 (5 bases each). CDR3 length: 16 residues. The germline CDR1 and CDR2 sequences are LGHNT and FRNRAP. Trimming took 0 bases from V and 7 from J, leaving 17 bases between them. CDR3 residues: CASGLVGRGVGNTQYF. The DNA of the CDR3 is TGTGCTAGTGGTTTGGTAGGTAGGGGAGTAGGTAATACGCAGTATTTT.

This clonotype came up many times. This rearrangement joins TRBV6-5 to TRBJ2-1; 8 nucleotides line up with TRBD1. The CDR3 contains 15 residues. The V and J ends lost 6 bases and 3 bases, in that order; junction bases with no gene match: 7. Looked up from germline, CDR1 is MNHEY and CDR2 is SVGAGI. As DNA, the CDR3 is TGTGCCAGCAGCTATCCGGGACAGGTCTACAATGAGCAGTTCTTC. The encoded protein is CASSYPGQVYNEQFF.

The J gene is TRBJ1-1, the V gene TRBV30, with D uncertain. V lost 0 bases to trimming and J lost 1 base, with 9 bases between them. The CDR3 loop spans 14 amino acids. CDR1 and CDR2 from the germline V gene are GTSNPN and SVGIG (reference sequence). The CDR3 region is CAWSVVQRNTEAFF. As DNA, the CDR3 is TGTGCCTGGAGTGTGGTACAGAGGAACACTGAAGCTTTCTTT.

Only a few counts were recorded for this clonotype. The rearrangement joins TRBV7-6 to TRBJ2-1; no definite D call. The ends were cut back, 5 bases at V and 0 bases at J, with 11 bases in the middle. The CDR3 totals 15 residues. From germline, CDR1 is SGHVS and CDR2 FNYEAQ. The CDR3 reads CASSPLAVSYNEQFF. CDR3 nucleotide sequence: TGTGCCAGCAGCCCCCTCGCGGTCTCCTACAATGAGCAGTTCTTC.

V and J are TRBV6-1 and TRBJ2-2; perhaps TRBD1 as D (6 bases). Germline V gene data show CDR1 as MNHNS and CDR2 as SASEGT. The CDR3 is 17 amino acids. The ends were cut back, 0 bases at V and 0 bases at J, with 11 bases in the middle. CDR3 DNA sequence: TGTGCCAGCAGTGAAGCGGTGGCAGGGGCGAACACCGGGGAGCTGTTTTTT. Amino acid sequence: CASSEAVAGANTGELFF.

J is TRBJ2-7 and V is TRBV24-1; no definite D call. CDR1 is KGHDR, CDR2 SFDVKD, per germline. The V gene lost 7 bases and the J gene lost 0 bases, with 18 bases spanning the gap. This CDR3 spans 16 amino acids. The CDR3 loop reads CATSPVYEESSYEQYF. The CDR3 DNA is TGTGCCACCAGCCCCGTTTACGAGGAGTCCTCCTACGAGCAGTACTTC.

In this sample, this clonotype turned up many times. In nucleotides, the CDR3 is TGTGCCAGCAGCTTATATCTTCCTAGCGGGAGATCACAAGCCAAAAACATTCAGTACTTC. Protein: CASSLYLPSGRSQAKNIQYF. This chain joins TRBV11-3 and TRBJ2-4, with TRBD2 identical over 10 bases. The CDR3 runs to 20 residues. In germline, CDR1 is SGHNT, CDR2 YENEEA. V lost 2 bases, J lost 0 bases, and 13 bases stayed unmatched.

The V call is TRBV12-3 or TRBV12-4, the J call TRBJ1-5; TRBD1 matches 8 bases. Unmatched junction bases numbered 5, after V lost 3 bases and J lost 7 bases. This CDR3 comprises 14 residues. This CDR3 reads CASSFQGAKQPQHF. The DNA for the CDR3 is TGTGCCAGCAGTTTCCAGGGGGCTAAGCAGCCCCAGCATTTT.

This clonotype showed up many times. The chain is built from TRBV12-3 or TRBV12-4 and TRBJ2-1, with TRBD2 identical over 8 bases. CDR3 length equals 13 residues. Trimming at V came to 11 bases and at J to 2 bases, leaving 5 bases not matched to a gene. The CDR3 spells CADRGGPYNEQFF. The CDR3 DNA is TGTGCCGACCGCGGGGGGCCCTACAATGAGCAGTTCTTC.

This clonotype has at least ten counts. This sequence joins TRBV12-3 or TRBV12-4 and TRBJ2-1; TRBD1 matches at 7 bases. CDR3 length: 15 residues. V trimming: 6 bases; J trimming: 4 bases; junction bases outside the gene matches: 9. CDR3 sequence reads: CASSNRQGVYNEQFF. DNA of the CDR3: TGTGCCAGCAGCAATAGACAGGGTGTATACAATGAGCAGTTCTTC.

The table lists this clonotype with many counts. This chain connects TRBV7-3 to TRBJ1-1; 8 nucleotides line up with TRBD1. Germline CDR1 SGHTA, CDR2 FQGTGA. CDR3 length: 15 amino acids. With V trimmed by 0 bases and J by 5 bases, 5 bases remained unmatched. In DNA form, the CDR3 reads TGTGCCAGCAGCTTAACCTCGGGGACAGGAACTGAAGCTTTCTTT. Translating it yields CASSLTSGTGTEAFF.

This sequence joins TRBV29-1 and TRBJ2-6; 8 bases agree with TRBD1. The V segment lost 3 bases and the J segment 0 bases; nucleotides outside the gene matches: 1. Germline V CDR1 and CDR2: SQVTM, ANQGSEA. The CDR3 consists of 15 residues. CDR3 nucleotide sequence: TGCAGCGTTGAGGACAGGGCCTCTGGGGCCAACGTCCTGACTTTC. Translation: CSVEDRASGANVLTF.

This clonotype occurred many times. The V call is TRBV7-2, the J call TRBJ2-1, with no clear D. Trimming removed 1 base from V and 0 bases from J, with 7 bases in between. The germline V gene has CDR1 SGHTA and CDR2 FQGNSA. The CDR3 extends over 15 amino acids. As DNA, the CDR3 is TGTGCCAGCAGCTTAGTCTCGGACTCCTACAATGAGCAGTTCTTC. Its protein is CASSLVSDSYNEQFF.

This clonotype turned up a few times. This CDR3 is CASSTSMETQYF. For the CDR3, the DNA is TGTGCCAGCAGTACAAGCATGGAGACCCAGTACTTC. The chain couples TRBV5-6 to TRBJ2-5; D not certain. Germline V CDR1 and CDR2: SGHDT, YYEEEE. V lost 5 bases and J lost 5, with 10 bases in between. The CDR3 has 12 residues.

Comment on this clonotype: Given a much more abundant clone one base away, this may be a read error. This chain uses TRBV20-1 with TRBJ2-1; D remains ambiguous. The CDR3 has 17 amino acids. Germline CDR1 is DFQATT and CDR2 is SNEGSKA (reference sequence). CDR3 DNA: TGCTGTGCTAGGATACTCGGGCGAGGAATGTCTTACAATGAGCAGTTCTTC. This gives the protein CCARILGRGMSYNEQFF.